One and the same sample provided the 26 T cell receptor beta chains below, sequenced in a study of glioma-infiltrating T cells. Amplification of TCR alpha and beta CDR3 regions from RNA used iRepertoire nested multiplex PCR. TCRdb redid the calling of the multiplex PCR reads with MiXCR, one entry per CDR3 protein. The table records some 150,000 distinct CDR3 sequences, roughly two fifths of them present only once. The sample was glioma tissue, nonneoplastic brain tissue, or PBMCs (not recorded which). The receptor set was obtained from a human donor with low-grade glioma or glioblastoma, undergoing nonglioma brain surgery, or in good health (not recorded which).

The V and J genes are TRBV5-1 and TRBJ2-1; 11 nucleotides match TRBD1. Losses at the gene ends were 1 base for V and 10 bases for J; bases not matched to a gene: 4. CDR1 and CDR2 (germline): SGHRS, YFSETQ. The CDR3 contains 14 residues. The CDR3 here is CASSLRTGGEEQFF. DNA for the CDR3: TGCGCCAGCAGCTTGAGGACAGGGGGCGAAGAGCAGTTCTTC.

The genes are TRBV7-2 and TRBJ1-6, with TRBD1 as a possible D gene (5 bases). Looked up from germline, CDR1 is SGHTA and CDR2 is FQGNSA. Deletions cut 1 base from V and 7 bases from J, with 8 bases between. The CDR3 runs 14 residues. CDR3 region: CASSLGQINSPLHF. As DNA, the CDR3 is TGTGCCAGCAGCTTAGGACAGATAAATTCACCCCTCCACTTT. The whole variable domain, remainder taken from reference TRBV7-2 and TRBJ1-6, is GAGVSQSPSNKVTEKGKDVELRCDPISGHTALYWYRQSLGQGLEFLIYFQGNSAPDKSGLPSDRFSAERTGGSVSTLTIQRTQQEDSAVYLCASSLGQINSPLHFGNGTRLTVT.

The chain recombines TRBV28 with TRBJ2-7; D is perhaps TRBD2 (6 bases). The CDR3 extends over 14 amino acids. Trimming removed 3 bases from V and 8 bases from J, with 17 bases in between. Looked up from germline, CDR1 is MDHEN and CDR2 is SYDVKM. The CDR3 protein is CASSLGLGGKKQYF. The CDR3 DNA sequence: TGTGCCAGCAGTTTGGGGTTGGGGGGTAAAAAGCAGTACTTC.

V usage is TRBV6-2 or TRBV6-3 and J usage is TRBJ2-5; the D gene is possibly TRBD1 (6 bases). CDR3 length: 13 amino acids. The V gene lost 4 bases and the J gene lost 4 bases, with 10 bases spanning the gap. The germline V gene has CDR1 MNHEY and CDR2 SVGEGT. CDR3 coding DNA: TGTGCCAGCAGTTTATTCAGGGGAGAGACCCAGTACTTC. As protein: CASSLFRGETQYF.

This chain joins TRBV6-1 and TRBJ2-3; 11 bases are a match to TRBD2. This CDR3 is built from 15 residues. Trimming removed 2 bases from V and 4 bases from J; junction bases left unmatched: 2. Looked up from germline, CDR1 is MNHNS and CDR2 is SASEGT. The CDR3 DNA reads as TGTGCCAGCAGTGAAATAGCGGGAGGGGCAGATACGCAGTATTTT. It codes for CASSEIAGGADTQYF.

V usage is TRBV11-2 and J usage is TRBJ2-5, with a weak D call TRBD2 (6 bases). V lost 1 base and J 1 base, leaving 13 bases between the germline ends. This CDR3 region has 16 residues. Per germline, CDR1 SGHAT and CDR2 FQNNGV. The CDR3 here is CASSLAGGGPQETQYF. The DNA for the CDR3 is TGTGCCAGCAGCTTAGCTGGGGGAGGCCCCCAAGAGACCCAGTACTTC. The full variable domain, rest sourced from reference TRBV11-2 and TRBJ2-5, is EAGVAQSPRYKIIEKRQSVAFWCNPISGHATLYWYQQILGQGPKLLIQFQNNGVVDDSQLPKDRFSAERLKGVDSTLKIQPAKLEDSAVYLCASSLAGGGPQETQYFGPGTRLLVL.

The V gene is TRBV18, the J gene TRBJ1-1; D remains ambiguous. CDR3 length: 12 residues. The V gene lost 3 bases and the J gene lost 1 base, with 3 bases spanning the gap. CDR1 is KGHSH and CDR2 is LQKENI in the germline V gene. The CDR3 is CASSPANTEAFF. CDR3 bases: TGTGCCAGCTCACCGGCGAACACTGAAGCTTTCTTT.

The genes are TRBV28 and TRBJ2-2; D is perhaps TRBD2 (6 bases). CDR3 length equals 14 residues. Looked up from germline, CDR1 is MDHEN and CDR2 is SYDVKM. Trimming stripped 3 bases from V and 6 bases from J, with 11 bases between. DNA for the CDR3: TGTGCCAGCAGTTTCGGGCGGGGTTCCGGGGAGCTGTTTTTT. The encoded protein is CASSFGRGSGELFF.

The rearrangement uses TRBV27 and TRBJ1-5; D is unclear. Per the germline V gene, CDR1 is MNHEY and CDR2 is SMNVEV (reference sequence). Trimming pared 2 bases from V and 1 base from J, leaving 6 bases between. This CDR3 has 14 residues. CDR3 sequence reads: CASSLSGSNQPQHF. Here the CDR3 DNA reads TGTGCCAGCAGTTTAAGTGGGAGCAATCAGCCCCAGCATTTT.

V is TRBV6-1 and J is TRBJ2-2; 7 bases line up with TRBD2. CDR3 length equals 16 residues. With V trimmed by 5 bases and J by 6 bases, 12 bases remained unmatched. Germline CDR1 and CDR2: MNHNS and SASEGT. CDR3 region: CASSRSSGPGAGELFF. The CDR3, as DNA: TGTGCCAGCAGTCGCTCTAGCGGACCAGGCGCCGGGGAGCTGTTTTTT.

V and J are TRBV6-5 and TRBJ1-2; 11 nucleotides agree with TRBD1. Trimming removed 6 bases from V and 7 bases from J; junction bases left unmatched: 10. This CDR3 comprises 15 residues. CDR1 MNHEY and CDR2 SVGAGI come from the germline V gene. CDR3 region: CASSLGQGASCGYTF. The DNA for the CDR3 is TGTGCCAGCAGCTTAGGACAGGGGGCTTCCTGTGGCTACACCTTC.

The chain employs TRBV4-1 and TRBJ1-6; maybe TRBD1 (5 bases). The V gene lost 1 base and the J gene lost 10 bases, with 14 bases spanning the gap. Germline values: CDR1 MGHRA, CDR2 YSYEKL. The CDR3 contains 15 residues. CDR3 coding DNA: TGCGCCAGCAGCCAAGCGGGGGTTTTTAACTCACCCCTCCACTTT. The encoded protein is CASSQAGVFNSPLHF.

About this clonotype itself: A read error may account for a junction end that differs from germline. The rearrangement uses TRBV6-6 and TRBJ1-1; 10 positions agree with TRBD1. Germline V gene data show CDR1 as MNHNY and CDR2 as SVGAGI (reference sequence). CDR3 length: 14 residues. CDR3 protein: CAGSWTGGNTEAFF. CDR3 sequence (DNA): TGTGCCGGCAGCTGGACAGGGGGGAACACTGAAGCTTTCTTT.

The rearrangement uses TRBV19 and TRBJ1-5; D possibly corresponds to TRBD1 (5 bases). V was shortened by 5 bases and J by 5 bases, with 10 bases between the two germline ends. Germline CDR1 is LNHDA and CDR2 is SQIVND (reference sequence). The CDR3 spans 13 residues. The CDR3 loop reads CASSQQVHQPQHF. For the CDR3, the DNA is TGTGCCAGTAGTCAACAGGTGCATCAGCCCCAGCATTTT.

This clonotype has just a few counts. The chain recombines TRBV6-2 or TRBV6-3 with TRBJ2-3; TRBD2 aligns across 12 bases. With V trimmed by 8 bases and J by 2 bases, 8 bases remained unmatched. The V gene's germline CDR1 is MNHEY and CDR2 SVGEGT. The CDR3 sequence is 16 residues long. CDR3 DNA: TGTGCCAGCCTAGCGGGGGGGCTTTTTCACACAGATACGCAGTATTTT. As protein: CASLAGGLFHTDTQYF.

The rearrangement links TRBV19 to TRBJ2-5; D is undetermined. This CDR3 has 13 residues. Germline-derived CDR1 and CDR2 are LNHDA and SQIVND (reference sequence). V was cut by 5 bases and J by 2 bases, with 9 bases left in between. CDR3 DNA sequence: TGTGCCAGTAGTGGGCAGGTTCAAGAGACCCAGTACTTC. The encoded protein is CASSGQVQETQYF.

CDR3 residues: CSARERGGRYQETQYF. CDR3 DNA sequence: TGCAGTGCTAGGGAGCGGGGGGGCCGGTACCAAGAGACCCAGTACTTC. The chain recombines TRBV20-1 with TRBJ2-5; TRBD2 aligns across 10 bases. Per germline, CDR1 DFQATT and CDR2 SNEGSKA (reference sequence). The CDR3 contains 16 residues. Trimming cost V 3 bases and J 0 bases; bases outside gene matches: 7.

The chain links TRBV28 to TRBJ1-2, with D possibly being TRBD1 (5 bases). The V end lost 6 bases, the J end lost 6 bases, and 17 bases lay between the germline ends. CDR1 is MDHEN, CDR2 SYDVKM, per germline. The length of the CDR3 is 14 residues. The CDR3 protein is CASSPGADFHGYTF. The CDR3 DNA is TGTGCCAGCAGCCCTGGGGCAGACTTCCATGGCTACACCTTC.

In this sample, this clonotype turned up a few times. The chain has TRBV4-1 and TRBJ2-7; D is possibly TRBD1 (6 bases). Trimming stripped 0 bases from V and 9 bases from J, with 21 bases between. Germline V lookup: CDR1 MGHRA, CDR2 YSYEKL. This CDR3 spans 16 amino acids. CDR3 bases: TGCGCCAGCAGCCAAGATCTGAACAGGGCCGCCCGAGCGCAGTACTTC. Protein product: CASSQDLNRAARAQYF.

V and J are TRBV7-2 and TRBJ2-7; 7 bases fit TRBD1. Germline CDR1 reads SGHTA; CDR2 reads FQGNSA. CDR3 size: 15 residues. V shed 0 bases, J shed 4 bases, and the junction held 6 bases outside the gene matches. The CDR3 region has the DNA TGTGCCAGCAGCTTAGCGAACAGGGGCGGTTACGAGCAGTACTTC. This translates into CASSLANRGGYEQYF. The entire variable domain, with the rest obtained from reference TRBV7-2 and TRBJ2-7, is as follows: GAGVSQSPSNKVTEKGKDVELRCDPISGHTALYWYRQSLGQGLEFLIYFQGNSAPDKSGLPSDRFSAERTGGSVSTLTIQRTQQEDSAVYLCASSLANRGGYEQYFGPGTRLTVT.

The genes are TRBV20-1 and TRBJ2-7; D gene uncertain. Trimming removed 2 bases at V and 3 bases at J, with 11 bases between. In germline, CDR1 is DFQATT, CDR2 SNEGSKA (reference sequence). This CDR3 has 13 residues. The CDR3 DNA reads TGCAGTGCTAGACCATCAGTGGGCTACGAGCAGTACTTC. It codes for CSARPSVGYEQYF.

This CDR3 reads CASSPAAPTLNTEAFF. CDR3 DNA sequence: TGTGCCAGCAGCCCCGCGGCCCCGACATTGAACACTGAAGCTTTCTTT. The chain joins TRBV7-2 to TRBJ1-1; D remains unclear. V lost 5 bases and J lost 0, with 16 bases in between. CDR3 size: 16 residues. The germline V gene encodes CDR1 SGHTA and CDR2 FQGNSA.

This clonotype was counted ten times or more. This chain joins TRBV27 and TRBJ2-1; 8 bases agree with TRBD1. This CDR3 is 13 amino acids long. Germline V gives CDR1 MNHEY, CDR2 SMNVEV (reference sequence). After removal of 6 bases from V and 8 bases from J, the junction contained 6 bases not matched to a gene. CDR3 region: CASSRLQGDEQFF. Written as DNA, the CDR3 is TGTGCCAGCAGCCGACTACAGGGGGATGAGCAGTTCTTC.

This clonotype showed up just a few times. The chain combines TRBV20-1 with TRBJ1-2; D may be TRBD1 (5 bases). The CDR3 runs to 12 residues. In germline, CDR1 is DFQATT, CDR2 SNEGSKA (reference sequence). The CDR3 loop is CRADMGDYGYTF. The CDR3 nucleotides are TGCAGAGCTGACATGGGGGACTATGGCTACACCTTC.

The chain carries TRBV19 and TRBJ1-1, with TRBD1 matching over 7 bases. Trimming removed 6 bases from V and 3 bases from J; junction bases left unmatched: 7. CDR3 size: 14 residues. Germline assignment: CDR1 LNHDA and CDR2 SQIVND (reference sequence). The CDR3 DNA reads TGTGCCAGTAGGGTGAGGACAGGCGACACTGAAGCTTTCTTT. Translated: CASRVRTGDTEAFF.

The chain couples TRBV6-1 to TRBJ1-2, with D maybe TRBD1 (6 bases). The CDR3 spans 14 residues. Germline CDR1 reads MNHNS; CDR2 reads SASEGT. V lost 0 bases and J 5 bases, leaving 10 bases between the germline ends. CDR3 DNA sequence: TGTGCCAGCAGTGAAGCAGGGACAAAGTATGGCTACACCTTC. Its translation: CASSEAGTKYGYTF.